Reported below is one T cell receptor beta chain. The antigen remains unidentified. Per the germline V gene, CDR1 is GTSNPN and CDR2 is SVGIG (reference sequence). V was shortened by 8 bases and J by 0 bases, with 16 bases between the two germline ends. This CDR3 has 14 residues. Sequenced by immunoSEQ multiplex PCR; TCRdb stores in-frame clones only, minus some. Of under 45,000 clones listed, approximately 88% are singletons. This sample is part of a study of T cell clonotyping in hematopoietic cell transplantation. Whole-study findings and limits: At the given depth, recipient repertoires were over 97% de novo clonotypes. No sorting was done, leaving CD4 and CD8 contributions mixed. Graft donor and pretransplant recipient Inverse Simpson Index values predicted broader posttransplant TCR diversity. Recipient TCR diversity dropped after transplant; expanded clonotypes rose from day 30 to 180.

The sample comprised peripheral blood mononuclear cells. The receptor was derived from a woman in her thirties or forties in good health. Some clones in this sample may be carry-over from other donors' samples. V gene TRBV30 combines with J gene TRBJ1-2, with D perhaps TRBD1 (5 bases). The CDR3 reads CARLLGESNYGYTF. CDR3 coding DNA: TGTGCCCGACTTTTGGGGGAGTCTAACTATGGCTACACCTTC. The whole variable domain, remainder taken from reference TRBV30 and TRBJ1-2, is SQTIHQWPATLVQPVGSPLSLECTVEGTSNPNLYWYRQAAGRGLQLLFYSVGIGQISSEVPQNLSASRPQDRQFILSSKKLLLSDSGFYLCARLLGESNYGYTFGSGTRLTVV.